This entry features one T cell receptor (beta chain) sequence. Its antigen remains undetermined. The record has no base qualities; no much larger clone is one base away. The data belong to a study of blood T cells in healthy people across ages (dated by TCRdb to 2015 to 2017). With regard to the full study: In model experiments, template switching captured about one uniquely barcoded TCR beta cDNA molecule for every two T cells. Age-related changes in TCR beta repertoire diversity were measured in the study by deep sequencing normalized with unique cDNA molecular identifiers. Donors were grouped into four age groups: young (average roughly 15 years), middle-aged (39), aged (62) and long-lived (around 80). To avoid experimental bias, donors of different ages were randomly spread across the sequencing lanes. The study analyzed two additional independent replicas of 1 million unique cDNA reads from the same blood draw for two donors, one aged 18 to 30 and one aged 80 or older.

The CDR3 covers 17 residues, taking in both the cysteine and the phenylalanine. The retained sequence is limited to the CDR3, 51 bases, with the frame set at the first base. Germline trimming amounts to 1 base on V and 7 bases on J, with 10 as the count of junction bases outside the gene matches. As encoded in the germline V gene, CDR1 is LGHNA while CDR2 is YSLEER. The library was prepared using 5' RACE. Sequencing instrument: Illumina HiSeq 2500. The second PCR ran for about 7 to 11 cycles and used a J-beta primer mix along with a sample-barcoded 5' primer. A unique molecular identifier was introduced onto each TCR beta cDNA molecule by a template-switch 5' adaptor carrying 12 random nucleotides. At least 2.5 million CDR3-containing paired-end reads were obtained from each sample. First-strand cDNA was synthesized from all RNA with the Mint cDNA synthesis kit, primed by a TRBC-specific oligonucleotide. After uracil-DNA glycosylase treatment, a first 18-cycle PCR used universal primers M1SS and BC2_uni_R on all cDNA. On the authors' methods: For normalization, 1 million high-quality reads, each with a distinct molecular identifier, were randomly selected from each sample. Instead of being binned into consensus sequences, reads with shared molecular identifiers were discarded. MiTCR, set to a Q25 quality threshold and the strictest error-elimination algorithm, was used for CDR3 identification, clonotype clustering and error correction. A nonparametric unseen species model using Euler transformation provided a lower-bound estimate of total TCR beta diversity. Using fastp trimming at Q25 and MiXCR clonotype assembly, TCRdb reanalyzed the public sequencing data and kept in-frame beta chains. Duplicate CDR3 protein sequences are folded into a single record with the most common DNA and genes. TCRdb's processing, not the authors', yielded these V and J calls. For this sample the table gives fewer than 700,000 distinct CDR3 sequences, of which roughly 48% were detected only once. The ten most abundant clones make up around 23% of the sample.

Systemically healthy Caucasian individuals from Russia, 39 in total and aged about 6 to 100 years, were included as donors. Each donor gave roughly 9 milliliters of peripheral blood, drawn into EDTA-treated Vacutainer tubes. Ficoll-Paque density-gradient centrifugation was used to isolate PBMCs, with at least 6.5 million obtained per sample. Total RNA, at least 6 micrograms per sample, was extracted from PBMCs with Trizol reagent. Naive CD45RAhigh/CD27high T cell percentages were measured by flow cytometry on a PBMC aliquot from every donor. Study-level results and caveats: Total diversity estimates from one million sequenced T cells were considered lower bounds and underestimates. As age increased, observed TCR beta diversity per million T cells dropped in a roughly linear way, and a significant reduction was already evident by age 40. Because the CMV infection status of the donors was unknown, age-related changes in expanded clonotypes may potentially have been confounded. Conclusive comparison of naive and antigen-experienced compartments was prevented by the profiling of bulk unsorted PBMCs. There was a strong correlation between observed TCR beta diversity and the percentage of naive T cells measured by flow cytometry. The long-lived group showed more naive CD4+ T cells, fewer expanded clones and increased TCR diversity than the aged group, suggesting age selection.

The specimen sequenced was blood. The chain was built from TRBV4-3 and TRBJ1-4, and 9 junctional nucleotides match TRBD1. The TCR originated in a man older than 75 in good health. The CDR3 region has the sequence CASSQVPGTGPAEKLFF. The DNA sequence follows: TGCGCCAGCAGCCAAGTCCCCGGGACAGGGCCGGCTGAAAAACTGTTTTTT.